The present T cell receptor beta chain was sequenced within a study of control samples from healthy donors and cancer patients. Trimming stripped 3 bases from V and 5 bases from J, with 13 bases between. There are 14 residues in the CDR3. Germline CDR1 reads SEHNR; CDR2 reads FQNEAQ (reference sequence). Profiled with immunoSEQ multiplex PCR; TCRdb holds only in-frame clones, not every one. The sample contains about 130,000 clones, 80% to 95% of which appear only once. The sequence came from a man aged 18-30 years in good health. What was sequenced was blood. The gene calls are TRBV7-9 and TRBJ1-1; D possibly corresponds to TRBD1 (6 bases). The chain's CDR3 is CASSFPGGGTEAFF. In nucleotides, the CDR3 is TGTGCCAGCAGCTTTCCGGGAGGGGGGACTGAAGCTTTCTTT. Full variable domain (outside the CDR3, taken from reference TRBV7-9 and TRBJ1-1): DTGVSQNPRHKITKRGQNVTFRCDPISEHNRLYWYRQTLGQGPEFLTYFQNEAQLEKSRLLSDRFSAERPKGSFSTLEIQRTEQGDSAMYLCASSFPGGGTEAFFGQGTRLTVV.